A selection of T cell receptor beta chains follows, all from one sample in a study of CD8 T cells in Susac syndrome. TCRdb analysed the immunoSEQ multiplex PCR reads with MiXCR anew, one entry per CDR3 protein. This table has 250,000 to 300,000 distinct CDR3 sequences, 70% to 90% appearing once. The specimen was CD8+ T cells from PBMCs. Every receptor here comes from a human donor with multiple sclerosis. CDR3s include the opening cysteine and the closing phenylalanine or tryptophan. A D gene is named only where the DNA matches it firmly. Size values are once, few and many counts, or a class for expanded clones, and some rows have none.

clone_size,d_call,v_call,j_call,cdr3_nt,cdr3_aa
.,TRBD1,TRBV20-1,TRBJ1-2,TGCAGTGCTAGAGCCTACCGGGACAGGGGGCGCGACACCTTC,CSARAYRDRGRDTF
.,.,TRBV24-1,TRBJ2-3,TGTGCCACCAGTGATGGCGGCAACAGACTCACAGATACGCAGTATTTT,CATSDGGNRLTDTQYF
.,.,TRBV4-1,TRBJ1-5,TGCGCCAGCAGCCCGGATACTAGGGGCCAGCCCCAGCATTTT,CASSPDTRGQPQHF
.,TRBD1,TRBV29-1,TRBJ1-1,TGCAGCGTCGGAGGACAGGGGTTATACACTGAAGCTTTCTTT,CSVGGQGLYTEAFF
.,.,TRBV18,TRBJ1-5,TGTGCCAGCTCACCACAAGGACAGCACAATCAGCCCCAGCATTTT,CASSPQGQHNQPQHF
once,.,TRBV9,TRBJ2-1,TGTGCCAGCAGCGTAGCTGGCGGGATGGCCTACAATGAGCAGTTCTTC,CASSVAGGMAYNEQFF
.,.,TRBV7-9,TRBJ1-1,TGTGCCAGCAGCTACGAGAACACTGAAGCTTTCTTT,CASSYENTEAFF
.,.,TRBV5-6,TRBJ1-5,TGTGCCAGCAGCTTCGGCAGGGGTGGACAGCCCCAGCATTTT,CASSFGRGGQPQHF
.,.,TRBV7-2,TRBJ2-7,TGTGCCAGCAGCCCTTGGACGGACTCCTACGAGCAGTACTTC,CASSPWTDSYEQYF
.,.,TRBV12-5,TRBJ2-7,TGTGCTAGTGGTTGGGCGGAGGGCTACGAGCAGTACTTC,CASGWAEGYEQYF
.,.,TRBV9,TRBJ2-3,TGTGCCAGCAGCCCCCGGGGCTCCGGACACATGACGCAGTATTTT,CASSPRGSGHMTQYF
.,TRBD1,TRBV27,TRBJ1-2,TGTGCCAGCAGTTTGAAGACAGGGGGCATGAAAGGCTACACCTTC,CASSLKTGGMKGYTF
.,.,TRBV19,TRBJ2-2,TGTGCCAGTAGTTTAGGGGCTTTAGGGCAGTGGAACACCGGGGAGCTGTTTTTT,CASSLGALGQWNTGELFF
once,TRBD2,TRBV7-9,TRBJ2-1,TGTGCCAGCCACGGTAGCGGGACCTACAATGAGCAGTTCTTC,CASHGSGTYNEQFF
once,.,TRBV15,TRBJ1-5,TGTGCCACCAGCTCTGGGTGGGGCGGCAATCAGCCCCAGCATTTT,CATSSGWGGNQPQHF
once,TRBD2,TRBV9,TRBJ2-7,TGTGCCAGCAGCGTAGGAGCGGGGGACTCCTACGAGCAGTACTTC,CASSVGAGDSYEQYF
.,.,TRBV11-2,TRBJ1-1,TGTGCCAGCAGCTTAGACCCGTCTTGGGCCCGAGGCACTGAAGCTTTCTTT,CASSLDPSWARGTEAFF
.,.,TRBV7-9,TRBJ2-1,TGTGCCAGCAGCTTAACTGCCGGGACTGGGAATGGGCAGTTCTTC,CASSLTAGTGNGQFF
.,TRBD1,TRBV20-1,TRBJ2-7,TGCAGTGCTAGGGTGACAGGGGGCCAAATTAGCTCCTACGAGCAGTACTTC,CSARVTGGQISSYEQYF
.,TRBD2,TRBV5-6,TRBJ2-7,TGTGCCAGCAGCTGGTGGACTAGCGGCCTCTACGAGCAGTACTTC,CASSWWTSGLYEQYF
.,.,TRBV13,TRBJ1-1,TGTGCCAGCAGCTTATCTATGGGAAACACTGAAGCTTTCTTT,CASSLSMGNTEAFF
.,TRBD2,TRBV30,TRBJ2-2,TGTGCCTGGAGTGTAGCGGGAGCAAAGGTTTACACCGGGGAGCTGTTTTTT,CAWSVAGAKVYTGELFF